This T cell receptor (beta chain) comes out of a study of T cells after yellow fever vaccination. TCRdb re-derived calls from the 5' RACE reads in MiXCR, one entry per CDR3 protein. This sample yields tens of thousands of distinct CDR3 sequences, of which approximately 7.7% are seen a single time; roughly 33% belongs to the top ten. This clonotype was found many times. CDR1 and CDR2 from the germline V gene are DFQATT and SNEGSKA (reference sequence). V dropped 5 bases and J dropped 3 bases, with 20 bases sitting between them. The CDR3 length is 15 residues. The specimen comprised CD8+ T cells sorted from PBMCs, sampled around 5 days after the first yellow fever vaccination. The receptor was derived from a young man who received the YFV17D yellow fever vaccine. The chain carries TRBV20-1 and TRBJ2-7; the D gene is possibly TRBD1 (5 bases). The CDR3 sequence is CSASPNRLGDYEQYF. The CDR3 nucleotides are TGCAGTGCTTCACCAAACCGGCTAGGGGACTACGAGCAGTACTTC.